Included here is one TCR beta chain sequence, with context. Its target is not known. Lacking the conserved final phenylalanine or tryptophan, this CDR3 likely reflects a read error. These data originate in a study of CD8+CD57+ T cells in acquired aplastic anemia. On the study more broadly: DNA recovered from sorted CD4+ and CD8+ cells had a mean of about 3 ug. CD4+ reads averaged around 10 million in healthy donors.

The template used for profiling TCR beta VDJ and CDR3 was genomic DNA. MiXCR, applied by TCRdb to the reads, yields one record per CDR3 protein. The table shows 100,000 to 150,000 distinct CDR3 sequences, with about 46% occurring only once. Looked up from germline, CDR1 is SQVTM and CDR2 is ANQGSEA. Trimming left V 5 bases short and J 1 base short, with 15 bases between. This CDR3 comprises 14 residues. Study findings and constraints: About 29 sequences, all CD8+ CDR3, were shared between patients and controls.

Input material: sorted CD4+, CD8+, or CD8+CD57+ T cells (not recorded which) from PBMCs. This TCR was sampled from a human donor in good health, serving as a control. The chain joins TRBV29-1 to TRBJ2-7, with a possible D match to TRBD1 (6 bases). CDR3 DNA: TGCAGCGTTCTCGGCTGGGGGCGATCCTACGAGCAGTACCTC. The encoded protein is CSVLGWGRSYEQYL.